The rows below give T cell receptor beta chains drawn from one sample of a study of shared clonotypes between healthy human individuals. Profiled with immunoSEQ multiplex PCR; TCRdb holds only in-frame clones, not every one. Seen here are around 500,000 clones, around 85% observed once, and the top ten hold roughly 13%. The sample consisted of PBMCs. These receptors were obtained from a woman in her 40s in good health. Some clones in this sample may be carry-over from other donors' samples. CDR3s include the opening cysteine and the closing phenylalanine or tryptophan. The D gene is left open where the match is weak. Only some rows state a clone size, as once, few, many or a class for expanded clones.

TRBD1,-,TRBJ1-6,TRBV6-1,TGTGCCAGCAGGGACAGGGATTCACCCCTCCACTTT,CASRDRDSPLHF
TRBD2,-,TRBJ2-5,TRBV19,TGTGCCAGTGATAGTGGAGCGGGGGGAGAGACCCAGTACTTC,CASDSGAGGETQYF
-,-,TRBJ2-1,TRBV5-1,TGCGCCAGCAGCCAAGGACAGTCCAATGAGCAGTTCTTC,CASSQGQSNEQFF
TRBD1,many,TRBJ1-2,TRBV2,TGTGCCAGCAGCACCGGGACAGGGTTTGGGTATGGCTACACCTTC,CASSTGTGFGYGYTF
TRBD2,-,TRBJ2-7,TRBV2,TGTGCCAAAACGGGACTAGCGGGAGGAGGGGAGCAGTACTTC,CAKTGLAGGGEQYF
-,-,TRBJ2-7,TRBV28,TGTGCCAGCAGTCCTAGGGGCGGGGCCGAGCAGTACTTC,CASSPRGGAEQYF
TRBD2,-,TRBJ2-3,TRBV7-2,TGTGCCAGCAGCTTAACCGGGACTAGTGGCACAGATACGCAGTATTTT,CASSLTGTSGTDTQYF
-,-,TRBJ1-1,TRBV21-1,TGTGCCAGCACCGTACAGCGGGAGGACACTGAAGCTTTCTTT,CASTVQREDTEAFF
TRBD2,few,TRBJ2-1,TRBV30,TGTGCCTGGAACCCTCTGGGGACTAGCGCGGGAGGTGAGCAGTTCTTC,CAWNPLGTSAGGEQFF
-,-,TRBJ2-3,TRBV14,TGTGCCAGCAGCCAAGAACCCGACTTGCGGTTAGATACGCAGTATTTT,CASSQEPDLRLDTQYF
TRBD2,-,TRBJ2-5,TRBV19,TGTGCCAGTAGTATGGGACTAGCGGCAGGGCCTCAAGAGACCCAGTACTTC,CASSMGLAAGPQETQYF
-,-,TRBJ2-1,TRBV9,TGTGCCAGCAGCCCAGGAGGTAGGCATGAGCAGTTCTTC,CASSPGGRHEQFF
-,-,TRBJ2-2,TRBV7-2,TGTGCCAGCAGCTTAGTTTCTAGAACCGGGGAGCTGTTTTTT,CASSLVSRTGELFF
-,once,TRBJ2-7,TRBV5-5,TGTGCCAGCAGCCCGTATTATCAGGGGCGCGAGCAGTACTTC,CASSPYYQGREQYF
TRBD2,-,TRBJ2-2,TRBV27,TGTGCCAGCCGCGAACCTAGCGGGAAAATCGGCACCGGGGAGCTGTTTTTT,CASREPSGKIGTGELFF
-,-,TRBJ2-3,TRBV9,TGTGCCAGCAGCGTAAATGGACTCCTCACAGATACGCAGTATTTT,CASSVNGLLTDTQYF
-,-,TRBJ1-3,TRBV27,TGTGCCAATCCGAAGGGGTGCTCTGGAAACACCATATATTTT,CANPKGCSGNTIYF
-,-,TRBJ1-1,TRBV5-5,TGTGCCAGCAGCTTGTTATATAAGAACACTGAAGCTTTCTTT,CASSLLYKNTEAFF
TRBD2,once,TRBJ2-3,TRBV19,TGTGCCAGTTCCTCTAGCGGGAGTGTCTCAGATACGCAGTATTTT,CASSSSGSVSDTQYF
TRBD2,few,TRBJ2-1,TRBV6-1,TGTGCCAGCAGTGAAGCGAGCGGGAGCTACAATGAGCAGTTCTTC,CASSEASGSYNEQFF
-,-,TRBJ2-6,TRBV7-9,TGTGCCAGCGGGGATGGGGCCAACGTCCTGACTTTC,CASGDGANVLTF
-,-,TRBJ1-1,TRBV5-1,TGCGCCAGCACCAATCCCGGGGGGACTGAAGCTTTCTTT,CASTNPGGTEAFF
-,-,TRBJ1-4,TRBV19,TGTGCCAGTAGTTACCGGGTTAATAATGAAAAACTGTTTTTT,CASSYRVNNEKLFF
TRBD1,-,TRBJ2-7,TRBV6-5,TGTGCCAGCAGTTCTCCGGGACAGTCGAACTACGAGCAGTACTTC,CASSSPGQSNYEQYF
-,-,TRBJ1-1,TRBV27,TGTGCCAGCAGTTTCCAGGGGACTGAAGCTTTCTTT,CASSFQGTEAFF
TRBD1,-,TRBJ1-2,TRBV5-1,TGCGCCAGCAGCCCACCGGGACAGGACGTATATGGCTACACCTTC,CASSPPGQDVYGYTF
TRBD1,-,TRBJ2-2,TRBV11-3,TGTGCCAGCATTAGGGGGACAGGGGTGAGGGTGTGTACCGGGGAGCTGTTTTTT,CASIRGTGVRVCTGELFF
TRBD1,-,TRBJ2-7,TRBV30,TGTGCCTGGTCCCCCCAGGACAGGGTATACGAGCAGTACTTC,CAWSPQDRVYEQYF
-,-,TRBJ2-7,TRBV4-2,TGTGCCAGCAGCCAATTAGCGATTTCCTCCTACGAGCAGTACTTC,CASSQLAISSYEQYF
-,-,TRBJ1-2,TRBV5-6,TGTGCCAGCAGCTTGGAGGAGGGGATCTATGGCTACACCTTC,CASSLEEGIYGYTF
-,few,TRBJ2-5,TRBV5-4,TGTGCCAGCAGCTTGCGAAGTGCTCGGGGAGAGACCCAGTACTTC,CASSLRSARGETQYF
-,-,TRBJ2-2,TRBV19,TGTGCCAGTAGTATAGATGCCGGGACCGGGGAGCTGTTTTTT,CASSIDAGTGELFF
-,-,TRBJ1-3,TRBV27,TGTGCCAGCAGTTCCCCTCATTTAGACACCATATATTTT,CASSSPHLDTIYF
-,-,TRBJ1-2,TRBV4-3,TGCGCCAGCAGCCAAAGGGGTATTGGCTATGGCTACACCTTC,CASSQRGIGYGYTF
-,few,TRBJ1-5,TRBV28,TGTGCCAGCAGTTTAGGGCCCCAAAGACAGCCCCAGCATTTT,CASSLGPQRQPQHF
-,-,TRBJ2-4,TRBV7-9,TGTGCCAGCAGCTATGGGGGGTTCGAGGCCAAAAACATTCAGTACTTC,CASSYGGFEAKNIQYF
TRBD2,-,TRBJ2-7,TRBV18,TGTGCCAGCTCACCACGCCGGAGTAGCGGGAGTTACCAACCCTACGAGCAGTACTTC,CASSPRRSSGSYQPYEQYF
TRBD1,few,TRBJ1-2,TRBV29-1,TGCAGCGTTGGATCGACAGGGGGACCCTTGTACTATGGCTACACCTTC,CSVGSTGGPLYYGYTF
-,-,TRBJ2-5,TRBV14,TGTGCCAGCAGCCAACAGGGAGCGACCCAGTACTTC,CASSQQGATQYF
-,-,TRBJ2-7,TRBV5-1,TGCGCCAGCAGCTTCAGTTTCCAAGACCGGTACTACGAGCAGTACTTC,CASSFSFQDRYYEQYF
-,-,TRBJ2-7,TRBV18,TGTGCCAGCTCACCCGGGACGGATGGCTACGAGCAGTACTTC,CASSPGTDGYEQYF
-,-,TRBJ1-5,TRBV7-9,TGTGCCAGCAGCTTAGCAGGGGTCAATCAGCCCCAGCATTTT,CASSLAGVNQPQHF
TRBD2,-,TRBJ2-5,TRBV28,TGTGCCAGCAGTTTAGGCATGGGAGGGGAGGAGACCCAGTACTTC,CASSLGMGGEETQYF
-,-,TRBJ2-7,TRBV19,TGTGCCAGTAGTCACACCTCTGGCGAGCAGTACTTC,CASSHTSGEQYF
-,-,TRBJ2-5,TRBV30,TGTGCCTGGAGTGCGAGAGAGACCCAGTACTTC,CAWSARETQYF
-,-,TRBJ2-7,TRBV20-1,TGCAGTGCTAGACCCCACTACGAGCAGTACTTC,CSARPHYEQYF
-,once,TRBJ2-5,TRBV11-2,TGTGCCAGCAGCTTAGGTGGGGCGGGGGCAGAGACCCAGTACTTC,CASSLGGAGAETQYF